The source of this T cell receptor beta chain is a study of TIL therapy for anti-PD-1-resistant metastatic lung cancer. Across the study: Tumor harvest preceded PD-1/PD-L1 blockade, followed by nivolumab treatment.

Regarding the study as a whole: TIL clonotype persistence in blood showed no apparent association with response. This highly selected cohort may not generalize to typical lung cancer patients.

This CDR3 contains 15 residues. Trimming at V came to 3 bases and at J to 5 bases, leaving 6 bases not matched to a gene. The germline V gene has CDR1 SGHKS and CDR2 YYEKEE (reference sequence). Sequencing used immunoSEQ v3. Repertoires were generated with immunoSEQ multiplex PCR, while TCRdb's copy carries only in-frame clones and drops some. Seen here are tens of thousands of clones, about two thirds observed once, and the top ten hold 5.5% to 8.5%. Indicated time point: pre-treatment sample, taken before nivolumab and TIL therapy. Of note for this clone: Its specificity is unknown.

The receptor was isolated from a person aged 25-79 years with non-small cell lung cancer. The sequenced sample was blood, obtained at baseline. V and J are TRBV5-5 and TRBJ1-5; 9 bases are shared with TRBD1. CDR3: CASSWTGQGDQPQHF. CDR3 bases: TGTGCCAGCAGCTGGACGGGACAGGGCGATCAGCCCCAGCATTTT.